This T cell receptor beta chain was recorded in a study of T cell responses to AZD1222 COVID-19 vaccine. Study findings and constraints: Regions left unmutated in variants are reportedly the target of nearly half of spike-specific TCRs. White British ancestry dominated among donors, who included more females, and clonal diversity was possibly underestimated. The study identified only five to seven AZD1222 recipients as seropositive at baseline. A rise in Spike-specific TCR breadth and depth followed two AZD1222 doses.

TCRdb's table, derived via immunoSEQ multiplex PCR, lists solely in-frame clones and lacks some. This sample has hundreds of thousands of clones, with roughly 91% found just once. Concerning this clone itself: Its target is unknown.

V was cut by 0 bases and J by 4 bases, with 4 bases left in between. Germline CDR1 is MGHRA and CDR2 is YSYEKL. This CDR3 is built from 13 residues. The starting material was peripheral blood, obtained on day 0 of MenACWY control vaccination. This sequence originates from an adult in good health. The V and J genes are TRBV4-1 and TRBJ1-3; unclear D gene. CDR3: CASSQESGNTIYF. As DNA, the CDR3 is TGCGCCAGCAGCCAAGAGTCCGGAAACACCATATATTTT.